The next 3 T cell receptor beta chains were all read from a single sample in a study of PD-1 blockade in classical Hodgkin lymphoma. Time point noted: cycle 4 day 1 (C4D1), after 6 weeks of nivolumab. Brentuximab vedotin exposure varied, and every patient relapsed after autologous stem cell transplantation. The data were produced by immunoSEQ multiplex PCR, yet TCRdb's version contains in-frame clones alone and is incomplete. The table includes just under 65,000 clones, about 89% detected once. Sequenced here: peripheral blood mononuclear cells (PBMCs), sampled before the fourth cycle of nivolumab. The receptors here all came from a human donor with classical Hodgkin lymphoma.

The rearrangement joins TRBV28 to TRBJ1-5, with 7 nucleotides matching TRBD1. J lost 10 bases, V lost 1 base, and 10 bases had no gene match. Germline assignment: CDR1 MDHEN and CDR2 SYDVKM. The CDR3 runs 15 residues. The DNA for the CDR3 is TGTGCCAGCAGTTTATCCTCAGACAGGGTCCAACCCCAGCATTTT. Its protein is CASSLSSDRVQPQHF.

The V gene is TRBV9, the J gene TRBJ2-7, with D possibly being TRBD1 (6 bases). This CDR3 has 15 residues. Trimming cost V 0 bases and J 6 bases, with 16 bases left between them. CDR1 SGDLS and CDR2 YYNGEE come from the germline V gene. This CDR3 reads CASSVAFLGAAEQYF. CDR3 nucleotides: TGTGCCAGCAGCGTAGCTTTCTTGGGGGCCGCCGAGCAGTACTTC. Full variable domain (rest looked up from reference TRBV9 and TRBJ2-7): DSGVTQTPKHLITATGQRVTLRCSPRSGDLSVYWYQQSLDQGLQFLIQYYNGEERAKGNILERFSAQQFPDLHSELNLSSLELGDSALYFCASSVAFLGAAEQYFGPGTRLTVT.

The CDR3, as DNA: TGTGCCAGCAGCCAAGATGACCGGATTAATTCCGACGAGCAGTACTTC. The encoded protein is CASSQDDRINSDEQYF. The chain recombines TRBV4-2 with TRBJ2-7; D not resolved. CDR1 LGHNA and CDR2 YNFKEQ come from the germline V gene. The ends were cut back, 0 bases at V and 5 bases at J, with 17 bases in the middle. This CDR3 has 16 amino acids.